This T cell receptor (beta chain) was retrieved from a study of shared clonotypes between healthy human individuals. Study information: For every donor, three CD4 naive, three CD4 memory, two CD8 naive and one CD8 memory plates were used.

Study-wide findings and caveats: Sequencing depth was predicted to influence how clonotypes are shared among donors.

The CDR3 is 12 amino acids. Germline V lookup: CDR1 SQVTM, CDR2 ANQGSEA. The V end was cut by 4 bases, the J end by 6 bases, with 12 bases between. The naive CD8 population came from CD45RO-negative cells selected for CCR7, without terminally differentiated effector memory CD45RA+ cells. The donors, healthy adults who were HIV-negative, had experienced no recent acute infections or vaccinations. Remarks on this clone: Antigen: not known.

In the original workflow: ImmunoSEQ output held junction-only sequences without quality scores, so filtering differed. Profiled with immunoSEQ multiplex PCR; TCRdb holds only in-frame clones, not every one. V, J and clone size reflect that table, while D and trimming were determined from the DNA. The sample holds about 2 million clones, approximately 94% seen once. The sample taken for sequencing was naive CD8+ T cells sorted from blood. This clonotype originated in a man between 18 and 29 years old in good health. This rearrangement joins TRBV29-1 to TRBJ1-2; D is uncertain. CDR3 in DNA: TGCAGCGTTGGGTCACGGACGGATGGCTACACCTTC. It yields the protein CSVGSRTDGYTF. The full variable domain, rest sourced from reference TRBV29-1 and TRBJ1-2, is SAVISQKPSRDICQRGTSLTIQCQVDSQVTMMFWYRQQPGQSLTLIATANQGSEATYESGFVIDKFPISRPNLTFSTLTVSNMSPEDSSIYLCSVGSRTDGYTFGSGTRLTVV.